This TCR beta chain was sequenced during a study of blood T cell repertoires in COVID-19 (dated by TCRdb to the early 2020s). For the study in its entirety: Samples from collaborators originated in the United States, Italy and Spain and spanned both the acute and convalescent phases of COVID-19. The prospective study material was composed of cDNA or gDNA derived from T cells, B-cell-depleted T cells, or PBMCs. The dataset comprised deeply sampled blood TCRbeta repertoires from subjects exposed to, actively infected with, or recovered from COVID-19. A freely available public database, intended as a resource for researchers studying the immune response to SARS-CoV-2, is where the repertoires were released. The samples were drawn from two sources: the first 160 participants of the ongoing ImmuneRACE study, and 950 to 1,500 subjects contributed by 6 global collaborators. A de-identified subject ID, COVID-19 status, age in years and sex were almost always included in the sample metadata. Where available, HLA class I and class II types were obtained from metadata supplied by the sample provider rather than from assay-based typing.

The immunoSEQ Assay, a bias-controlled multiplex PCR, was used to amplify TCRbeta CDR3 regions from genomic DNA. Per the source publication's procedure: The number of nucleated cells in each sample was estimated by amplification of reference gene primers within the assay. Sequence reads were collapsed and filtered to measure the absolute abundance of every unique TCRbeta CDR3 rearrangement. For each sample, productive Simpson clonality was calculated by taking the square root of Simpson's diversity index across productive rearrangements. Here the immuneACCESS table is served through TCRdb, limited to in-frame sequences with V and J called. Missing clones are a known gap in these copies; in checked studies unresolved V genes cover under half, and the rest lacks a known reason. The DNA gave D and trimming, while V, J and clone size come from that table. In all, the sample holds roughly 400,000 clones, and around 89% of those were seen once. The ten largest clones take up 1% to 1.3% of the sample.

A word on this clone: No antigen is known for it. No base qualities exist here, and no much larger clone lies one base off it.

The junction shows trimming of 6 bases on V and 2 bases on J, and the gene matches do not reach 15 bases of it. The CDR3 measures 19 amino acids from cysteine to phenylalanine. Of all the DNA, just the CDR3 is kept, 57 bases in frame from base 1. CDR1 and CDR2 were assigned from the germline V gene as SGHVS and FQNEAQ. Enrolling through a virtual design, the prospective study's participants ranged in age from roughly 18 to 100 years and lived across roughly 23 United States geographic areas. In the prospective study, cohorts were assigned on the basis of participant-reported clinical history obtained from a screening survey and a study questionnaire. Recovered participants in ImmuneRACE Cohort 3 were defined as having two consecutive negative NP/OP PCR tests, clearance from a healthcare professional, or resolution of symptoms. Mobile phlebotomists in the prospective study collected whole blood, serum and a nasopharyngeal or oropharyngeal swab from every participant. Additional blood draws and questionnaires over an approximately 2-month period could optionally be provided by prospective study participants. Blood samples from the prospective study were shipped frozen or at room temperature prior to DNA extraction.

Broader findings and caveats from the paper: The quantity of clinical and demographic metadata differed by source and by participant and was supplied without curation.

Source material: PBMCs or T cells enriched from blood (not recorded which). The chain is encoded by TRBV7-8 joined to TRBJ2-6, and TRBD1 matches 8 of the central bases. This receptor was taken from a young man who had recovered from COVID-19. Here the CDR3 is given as CASRTIPQGAKAGANVLTF. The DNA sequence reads TGTGCCAGCAGGACCATTCCCCAGGGGGCTAAAGCTGGGGCCAACGTCCTGACTTTC.